This entry lists 21 T cell receptor beta chains sequenced from one sample in a study of identical twins. TCRdb reanalysed the 5' RACE reads using MiXCR and keeps one entry per CDR3 protein. The repertoire holds fewer than 250,000 distinct CDR3 sequences, approximately 7% seen once, with approximately 3.7% in the top ten. Separately, the same data were catalogued under a study of yellow fever vaccine responses in identical twins.

The sequenced material came from memory (CD45RO+) T cells sorted from blood. The source of these receptors is a young woman in good health.

The chain employs TRBV20-1 and TRBJ2-1; 9 bases map to TRBD2. The CDR3 covers 17 residues. Germline CDR1 is DFQATT and CDR2 is SNEGSKA (reference sequence). V dropped 3 bases and J dropped 6; count of bases not matched to a gene: 15. The CDR3 sequence: CSASLPPGGGGGNEQFF. The CDR3 nucleotides are TGCAGTGCTAGTTTGCCCCCCGGGGGCGGGGGGGGCAATGAGCAGTTCTTC.

This clonotype was counted a few times. The chain combines TRBV7-8 with TRBJ1-4; a weak D match, TRBD1 (6 bases). The CDR3 is made up of 16 amino acids. The ends were cut back, 8 bases at V and 5 bases at J, with 21 bases in the middle. Germline V gene data show CDR1 as SGHVS and CDR2 as FQNEAQ. CDR3 sequence reads: CASFRTAPAPNEKLFF. The CDR3 nucleotides read TGTGCCAGCTTCCGGACAGCTCCAGCTCCAAATGAAAAACTGTTTTTT.

J is TRBJ1-1 and V is TRBV6-1; perhaps TRBD1 as D (6 bases). Trimming pared 4 bases from V and 5 bases from J, leaving 11 bases between. This CDR3 contains 13 residues. Germline V CDR1 and CDR2: MNHNS, SASEGT. The CDR3 nucleotides are TGTGCCAGCAGTGGACAGGTCTCGACTGAAGCTTTCTTT. The encoded protein is CASSGQVSTEAFF.

This clonotype has just a few counts. The genes are TRBV20-1 and TRBJ2-3, with unresolved D. This CDR3 spans 12 amino acids. Germline values: CDR1 DFQATT, CDR2 SNEGSKA (reference sequence). Deletions cut 4 bases from V and 5 bases from J, with 10 bases between. The CDR3 nucleotides read TGCAGTGCTAACCCGGCTCAAGATACGCAGTATTTT. Encoded protein: CSANPAQDTQYF.

This clonotype was detected many times. The chain has TRBV18 and TRBJ2-7; 8 bases line up with TRBD1. J lost 6 bases, V lost 3 bases, and 7 bases had no gene match. The CDR3 has 14 residues. CDR1 is KGHSH and CDR2 is LQKENI in the germline V gene. The CDR3 coding sequence is TGTGCCAGCTCACCCCCAGGACAGGGAGGCGAGCAGTACTTC. Translating it yields CASSPPGQGGEQYF.

This clonotype has a count of ten or more. The V and J genes are TRBV20-1 and TRBJ2-1; 11 bases agree with TRBD2. Germline V gene lookup returns CDR1 DFQATT and CDR2 SNEGSKA (reference sequence). This CDR3 contains 15 residues. Losses at the gene ends were 4 bases for V and 3 bases for J; bases not matched to a gene: 5. The CDR3: CSATKLAGGYNEQFF. The CDR3 coding sequence is TGCAGTGCTACGAAGCTAGCGGGAGGCTACAATGAGCAGTTCTTC.

This clonotype was found many times. The gene calls are TRBV3-1 and TRBJ2-5; TRBD1 matches at 7 bases. CDR3 size: 15 residues. Germline lookup yields CDR1 LGHDT and CDR2 YNNKEL (reference sequence). Unmatched junction bases numbered 8, after V lost 2 bases and J lost 5 bases. CDR3 DNA: TGTGCCAGCAGCCAATACAGGGGATTTGAGGAGACCCAGTACTTC. This gives the protein CASSQYRGFEETQYF.

The sample holds a few counts of this clonotype. The J gene is TRBJ1-3, the V gene TRBV3-1, with a tentative D call TRBD1 (5 bases). CDR1 is LGHDT, CDR2 YNNKEL, per germline (reference sequence). The CDR3 has 15 residues. Trimming cost V 2 bases and J 4 bases, with 12 bases left between them. The CDR3 DNA follows: TGTGCCAGCAGCCAAAGAACCGGGGACGGAAACACCATATATTTT. It is translated as CASSQRTGDGNTIYF.

This clonotype showed up just a few times. The gene calls are TRBV5-6 and TRBJ2-7; unclear D gene. V was clipped by 5 bases and J by 3 bases, with 6 bases between them. This CDR3 is built from 11 residues. Germline CDR1 SGHDT, CDR2 YYEEEE. In DNA, the CDR3 is TGTGCCAGCAGTCGCAACTACGAGCAGTACGTC. Its translation is CASSRNYEQYV.

This clonotype has a count of ten or more. V is TRBV18 and J is TRBJ2-1, with TRBD2 matching 8 bases. This CDR3 has 17 amino acids. Trimming removed 3 bases from V and 2 bases from J; junction bases left unmatched: 9. Germline V gene sequence: CDR1 KGHSH, CDR2 LQKENI. The DNA of the CDR3 is TGTGCCAGCTCACCGTCGGCGGGAGGCCTCACCTACAATGAGCAGTTCTTC. It codes for CASSPSAGGLTYNEQFF. Full variable domain (missing parts from reference TRBV18 and TRBJ2-1): NAGVMQNPRHLVRRRGQEARLRCSPMKGHSHVYWYRQLPEEGLKFMVYLQKENIIDESGMPKERFSAEFPKEGPSILRIQQVVRGDSAAYFCASSPSAGGLTYNEQFFGPGTRLTVL.

A note on this clonotype: A much bigger clone sits one base away, suggesting this may be a read error. The rearrangement uses TRBV5-1 and TRBJ2-1; D gene unclear. This CDR3 region has 13 residues. Trimming took 7 bases from V and 9 from J, leaving 17 bases between them. The germline gives CDR1 SGHRS, CDR2 YFSETQ. Written as DNA, the CDR3 is TGCGCCAGCTCATCCTCCGGCAATGGTGAGCAGTTCTTC. Its protein is CASSSSGNGEQFF.

This clonotype was recorded many times. The chain links TRBV6-1 to TRBJ1-6, with D hard to call. The CDR3 has 14 amino acids. V lost 1 base and J lost 11, with 12 bases in between. In germline, CDR1 is MNHNS, CDR2 SASEGT. The CDR3 DNA follows: TGTGCCAGCAGTGAAGAGGTCTTGCGGGCACCCCTCCACTTT. Translated: CASSEEVLRAPLHF.

The sample holds a few counts of this clonotype. The chain employs TRBV7-2 and TRBJ1-6; D not resolved. The CDR3 extends over 16 amino acids. The V and J ends lost 4 bases and 6 bases respectively, with 16 bases between them. The germline V gene has CDR1 SGHTA and CDR2 FQGNSA. The CDR3 is CASSSGLPSGNSPLHF. Written as DNA, the CDR3 is TGTGCCAGCAGCTCGGGGTTACCTTCGGGTAATTCACCCCTCCACTTT.

This clonotype was detected a few times. This chain connects TRBV5-5 to TRBJ2-5; a possible D gene is TRBD1 (6 bases). The CDR3 consists of 16 residues. Trimming stripped 5 bases from V and 3 bases from J, with 20 bases between. Germline-derived CDR1 and CDR2 are SGHKS and YYEKEE (reference sequence). The CDR3 coding sequence is TGTGCCAGCAGGGACACAGGGCGGAAAGGCAAAGAGACCCAGTACTTC. Translated: CASRDTGRKGKETQYF.

This clonotype was seen just once. The J gene is TRBJ2-3, the V gene TRBV5-6; TRBD2 matches at 10 bases. This CDR3 is 16 amino acids long. Germline-derived CDR1 and CDR2 are SGHDT and YYEEEE. With 2 bases clipped from V and 5 bases from J, the junction kept 8 bases outside the gene matches. CDR3: CASSFRAGGRGDTQYF. CDR3 DNA sequence: TGTGCCAGCAGCTTTAGAGCGGGGGGGCGGGGAGATACGCAGTATTTT.

This clonotype was found many times. CDR3: CASKVGQDGQPQHF. The CDR3 DNA follows: TGCGCCAGCAAAGTCGGACAGGATGGACAGCCCCAGCATTTT. This chain connects TRBV5-1 to TRBJ1-5, with TRBD1 identical over 7 bases. The length of the CDR3 is 14 residues. Trimming removed 6 bases from V and 7 bases from J; junction bases left unmatched: 10. In germline, CDR1 is SGHRS, CDR2 YFSETQ.

This clonotype has a handful of counts. This rearrangement joins TRBV5-6 to TRBJ2-7; TRBD1 or TRBD2 may be the D gene (5 bases each). Germline V gene sequence: CDR1 SGHDT, CDR2 YYEEEE. There are 15 residues in the CDR3. V was cut by 0 bases and J by 5 bases, with 15 bases left in between. Here the CDR3 reads CASSLAGASRHEQYF. CDR3 in DNA: TGTGCCAGCAGCTTGGCCGGGGCCTCCCGGCACGAGCAGTACTTC.

This clonotype was detected ten times or more. The CDR3 spells CASSPSWGVDEQFF. DNA for the CDR3: TGTGCCAGCAGCCCCTCTTGGGGCGTAGATGAGCAGTTCTTC. The V and J genes are TRBV7-9 and TRBJ2-1; weak D call: TRBD1 (5 bases). This CDR3 is 14 amino acids long. V lost 5 bases, J lost 8 bases, and 16 bases lay in between. Per germline, CDR1 SEHNR and CDR2 FQNEAQ (reference sequence).

This clonotype has a handful of counts. The chain couples TRBV6-5 to TRBJ2-2, with 7 bases matching TRBD2. The CDR3 is 17 amino acids. Germline V lookup: CDR1 MNHEY, CDR2 SVGAGI. Trimming at V came to 0 bases and at J to 6 bases, leaving 10 bases not matched to a gene. In DNA form, the CDR3 reads TGTGCCAGCAGTTACTCGCTGAGCGGGGACCGGGCCGGGGAGCTGTTTTTT. Protein: CASSYSLSGDRAGELFF.

The CDR3 is CASSQLVDQRELFF. Here the CDR3 DNA reads TGCGCCAGCAGTCAATTGGTGGACCAGCGGGAGCTGTTTTTT. The chain is built from TRBV23-1 and TRBJ2-2; D unclear. TRBV23-1 falls under the ORF class, with uncertain function. Trimming left V 1 base short and J 9 bases short, with 12 bases between. The CDR3 runs to 14 residues.

This clonotype was detected many times. The rearrangement joins TRBV7-9 to TRBJ1-6; perhaps TRBD1 as D (5 bases). V was shortened by 2 bases and J by 8 bases, with 13 bases between the two germline ends. The length of the CDR3 is 15 residues. Germline assignment: CDR1 SEHNR and CDR2 FQNEAQ (reference sequence). The CDR3 coding sequence is TGTGCCAGCAGCTTATCCGGGCAGGGAGATTCACCCCTCCACTTT. This gives the protein CASSLSGQGDSPLHF.